This note documents a single T cell receptor (beta chain) sequence. Profiling relied on immunoSEQ multiplex PCR, and the TCRdb table lists in-frame clones only, not all of them. Among more than 60,000 clones listed, roughly 90% were seen once. The sample is drawn from a study of blood T cell repertoires in COVID-19. Background on the study: From the United States, Italy and Spain came samples of acute and convalescent COVID-19.

The CDR3 is 18 amino acids. V lost 0 bases to trimming and J lost 0 bases, with 18 bases between them. The V gene's germline CDR1 is SGDLS and CDR2 YYNGEE. V is TRBV9 and J is TRBJ1-1; no clear D. Sequenced input: peripheral blood. The receptor was isolated from a woman between 45 and 60 years old with active or convalescent COVID-19. The CDR3 DNA is TGTGCCAGCAGCGTAGGACGGGAGGGTGTATCGATGAACACTGAAGCTTTCTTT. This gives the protein CASSVGREGVSMNTEAFF.